Shown below are 4 T cell receptor beta chains from a single sample sequenced in a study of blood T cell repertoires in COVID-19. Using immunoSEQ multiplex PCR, the repertoire was profiled, and TCRdb retains in-frame clones only, with some absent. The sample yields roughly 150,000 clones, roughly 93% seen once. The sample taken for sequencing was peripheral blood. These receptors all come from a man younger than 35 with COVID-19, enrolled during active disease.

V usage is TRBV25-1 and J usage is TRBJ1-2; D remains unclear. This CDR3 is 13 amino acids long. The germline V gene has CDR1 MGHDK and CDR2 SYGVNS. V dropped 3 bases and J dropped 6 bases, with 11 bases sitting between them. CDR3 in DNA: TGTGCCAGCAGTGATCTGCTCAGGCATGGCTACACCTTC. Translated, it gives CASSDLLRHGYTF.

This chain joins TRBV7-9 and TRBJ1-6; 7 bases are a match to TRBD1. CDR1 is SEHNR and CDR2 is FQNEAQ in the germline V gene (reference sequence). Germline trimming cut 5 bases from V and 6 bases from J; bases unmatched to any gene: 7. The CDR3 runs to 15 residues. In nucleotides, the CDR3 is TGTGCCAGCAGCCCACGGGACAGCGGTAATTCACCCCTCCACTTT. Its translation: CASSPRDSGNSPLHF.

The rearrangement uses TRBV5-1 and TRBJ2-7; a weak D match, TRBD1 (6 bases). Trimming took 3 bases from V and 4 from J, leaving 14 bases between them. The V gene's germline CDR1 is SGHRS and CDR2 YFSETQ. The CDR3 length is 14 residues. The CDR3 region is CASSWPGQQYEQYF. The CDR3, as DNA: TGCGCCAGCAGCTGGCCGGGACAACAGTACGAGCAGTACTTC.

Concerning this clone: The junction differs from germline at one of its ends, possibly a read error. The genes are TRBV4-1 and TRBJ1-4; the D is unclear. CDR1 is MGHRA, CDR2 YSYEKL, per germline. The CDR3 sequence is 14 residues long. CDR3 sequence: CASSQDSWSEKLLF. The CDR3 DNA reads TGCGCCAGCAGCCAAGACAGCTGGAGTGAAAAACTGCTTTTT.